This T cell receptor beta chain appears in the sequencing data of a study of spatial heterogeneity in lung cancer. General observations from the study: Counts of expanded alpha and beta TCRs within tumors tracked the tumor nonsynonymous mutation count.

Time point indicated: sample taken at primary tumor resection. TCRdb analysed the 5' RACE reads with MiXCR anew, one entry per CDR3 protein. This sample carries a few thousand distinct CDR3 sequences, around 5.7% of them seen once, and the ten largest clones take 14% to 15%. In its sample, this clonotype ranks as medium-sized. Its specificity is unknown. The CDR3 consists of 16 residues. V was shortened by 7 bases and J by 3 bases, with 20 bases between the two germline ends. The V gene's germline CDR1 is LNHDA and CDR2 SQIVND (reference sequence). The chain joins TRBV19 to TRBJ2-3; TRBD1 is a possible D gene (6 bases). This receptor was identified in a male donor with early-stage non-small cell lung cancer. The sequencing here drew on lung tumor tissue, taken at surgery. CDR3 sequence: CASTPRPGVDTDTQYF. The DNA of the CDR3 is TGTGCCAGTACCCCAAGACCAGGGGTTGATACAGATACGCAGTATTTT.